The 32 T cell receptor beta chains below come from one sample, sequenced in a study of cytomegalovirus exposure and HLA in healthy donors. Amplification used 60 Vbeta primers and 13 Jbeta primers. Clones were read by immunoSEQ multiplex PCR, and TCRdb kept only the in-frame ones, dropping some. The table lists 150,000 to 200,000 clones, 82% of them singletons. The sample was PBMCs. The receptors were gathered from a woman aged 45 to 65 in good health and CMV-seropositive.

V and J are TRBV7-2 and TRBJ2-2; no firm D call. V gave up 4 bases and J gave up 4 bases, with 4 bases separating them. The CDR3 consists of 12 residues. Germline assignment: CDR1 SGHTA and CDR2 FQGNSA. CDR3 bases: TGTGCCAGCAGCTCCCGCACCGGGGAGCTGTTTTTT. Its translation is CASSSRTGELFF.

V usage is TRBV4-1 and J usage is TRBJ1-3; 7 bases agree with TRBD1. The CDR3 is made up of 15 amino acids. Trimming removed 3 bases from V and 0 bases from J; junction bases left unmatched: 2. The V gene's germline CDR1 is MGHRA and CDR2 YSYEKL. CDR3 in amino acids: CASSQTGFSGNTIYF. CDR3 nucleotide sequence: TGCGCCAGCAGCCAGACAGGGTTCTCTGGAAACACCATATATTTT.

On this clone: The sample holds other DNA sequences that translate to the same CDR3. The rearrangement joins TRBV28 to TRBJ2-7; 7 nucleotides match TRBD2. V shed 8 bases, J shed 2 bases, and the junction held 12 bases outside the gene matches. CDR1 MDHEN and CDR2 SYDVKM come from the germline V gene. CDR3 size: 15 residues. CDR3 sequence (DNA): TGTGCCAGCGCGGCCGGGACGGGGGGACCCTACGAGCAGTACTTC. Its protein product is CASAAGTGGPYEQYF. Supplemented by reference TRBV28 and TRBJ2-7, the full variable domain reads DVKVTQSSRYLVKRTGEKVFLECVQDMDHENMFWYRQDPGLGLRLIYFSYDVKMKEKGDIPEGYSVSREKKERFSLILESASTNQTSMYLCASAAGTGGPYEQYFGPGTRLTVT.

The V gene is TRBV7-2, the J gene TRBJ2-1; 7 bases are a match to TRBD2. Per germline, CDR1 SGHTA and CDR2 FQGNSA. V was pared by 1 base and J by 1 base, with 7 bases of the junction left unmatched. The CDR3 runs to 17 residues. CDR3 bases: TGTGCCAGCAGCTTAGAGGGAGCGGGGTTATCCTACAATGAGCAGTTCTTC. It yields the protein CASSLEGAGLSYNEQFF.

The chain employs TRBV27 and TRBJ2-7; TRBD1 agrees at 8 bases. The CDR3 has 14 amino acids. The junction had 7 bases not matched to a gene; V was cut back by 4 bases and J by 5 bases. Germline V gene sequence: CDR1 MNHEY, CDR2 SMNVEV (reference sequence). CDR3 nucleotide sequence: TGTGCCAGCAGTTCGGCAGGGGGCTCACACGAGCAGTACTTC. This codes for CASSSAGGSHEQYF.

The chain employs TRBV18 and TRBJ2-3; TRBD2 is a possible D gene (6 bases). The germline CDR1 and CDR2 sequences are KGHSH and LQKENI. This CDR3 has 18 residues. V was trimmed by 6 bases and J by 5 bases, leaving 27 bases between them. In DNA, the CDR3 is TGTGCCAGCTCCGCGGGTTGGGGGGTCGACAGCCGAGGAGATACGCAGTATTTT. This translates into CASSAGWGVDSRGDTQYF.

The J gene is TRBJ2-7, the V gene TRBV2; no clear D. This CDR3 contains 11 residues. V lost 6 bases, J lost 4 bases, and 7 bases lay in between. Germline assignment: CDR1 SNHLY and CDR2 FYNNEI. The CDR3 sequence: CASSSRYEQYF. The CDR3 DNA is TGTGCCAGCAGCTCTCGGTACGAGCAGTACTTC. Full variable domain (remainder filled in from reference TRBV2 and TRBJ2-7): EPEVTQTPSHQVTQMGQEVILRCVPISNHLYFYWYRQILGQKVEFLVSFYNNEISEKSEIFDDQFSVERPDGSNFTLKIRSTKLEDSAMYFCASSSRYEQYFGPGTRLTVT.

The V gene is TRBV11-2, the J gene TRBJ2-7; 8 bases are a match to TRBD1. After removal of 6 bases from V and 2 bases from J, the junction contained 6 bases not matched to a gene. CDR3 length: 14 residues. Germline V lookup: CDR1 SGHAT, CDR2 FQNNGV. The CDR3 sequence is CASSRGQVTYEQYF. DNA for the CDR3: TGTGCCAGCAGTCGGGGACAGGTAACCTACGAGCAGTACTTC.

This chain connects TRBV28 to TRBJ2-2, with D possibly matching TRBD1 (6 bases). CDR3 length: 17 amino acids. V was shortened by 4 bases and J by 6 bases, with 21 bases between the two germline ends. Germline CDR1 is MDHEN and CDR2 is SYDVKM. CDR3 protein: CASSSGQRGVGAGELFF. The CDR3 nucleotides read TGTGCCAGCAGTTCCGGACAGAGAGGGGTCGGGGCCGGGGAGCTGTTTTTT.

A few counts support this clone. V is TRBV15 and J is TRBJ2-3; 8 positions agree with TRBD2. This CDR3 has 18 residues. V was clipped by 0 bases and J by 5 bases; unmatched bases: 13. Germline CDR1 reads LNHNV; CDR2 reads YYDKDF (reference sequence). The CDR3 region is CATSRDFGGRIGVDTQYF. The CDR3 DNA reads TGTGCCACCAGCAGAGATTTCGGCGGGAGGATTGGCGTAGATACGCAGTATTTT.

The V and J genes are TRBV7-2 and TRBJ1-2; 7 nucleotides line up with TRBD1. Per germline, CDR1 SGHTA and CDR2 FQGNSA. The CDR3 extends over 14 amino acids. J gave up 7 bases and V 11 bases, and 16 bases lay outside the gene matches. CDR3 in amino acids: CASEAGGTGFGYTF. CDR3 coding DNA: TGTGCCTCCGAGGCAGGGGGTACTGGATTTGGCTACACCTTC.

The CDR3 spells CASSPETGSSGNTIYF. The CDR3 DNA is TGTGCCAGCAGCCCCGAGACGGGATCCTCTGGAAACACCATATATTTT. This sequence joins TRBV9 and TRBJ1-3; D remains unclear. V lost 4 bases and J 0 bases, leaving 14 bases between the germline ends. The CDR3 runs to 16 residues. Germline V lookup: CDR1 SGDLS, CDR2 YYNGEE.

The chain carries TRBV7-2 and TRBJ1-5, with 8 bases identical to TRBD1. The J segment lost 5 bases and the V segment lost 4 bases, leaving 1 base of the junction unmatched. CDR3 length equals 13 residues. Germline CDR1 is SGHTA and CDR2 is FQGNSA. The CDR3 DNA reads TGTGCCAGCAGCTCACAGGGGGATCAGCCCCAGCATTTT. This gives the protein CASSSQGDQPQHF.

The chain links TRBV15 to TRBJ1-1; the D is unclear. This CDR3 region has 15 residues. V was cut by 0 bases and J by 0 bases, with 8 bases left in between. Germline CDR1 LNHNV, CDR2 YYDKDF (reference sequence). Here the CDR3 reads CATSRDRGMNTEAFF. The CDR3 DNA reads TGTGCCACCAGCAGAGATCGAGGTATGAACACTGAAGCTTTCTTT.

The rearrangement links TRBV7-9 to TRBJ1-2; possible D gene TRBD1, 5 bases. Trimming left V 5 bases short and J 2 bases short, with 12 bases between. Germline CDR1 and CDR2: SEHNR and FQNEAQ (reference sequence). CDR3 length: 14 amino acids. The CDR3 is CASSRDSINYGYTF. In nucleotides, the CDR3 is TGTGCCAGCAGCCGAGACAGCATCAACTATGGCTACACCTTC. Full variable domain (missing parts from reference TRBV7-9 and TRBJ1-2): DTGVSQNPRHKITKRGQNVTFRCDPISEHNRLYWYRQTLGQGPEFLTYFQNEAQLEKSRLLSDRFSAERPKGSFSTLEIQRTEQGDSAMYLCASSRDSINYGYTFGSGTRLTVV.

The chain carries TRBV27 and TRBJ2-7, with TRBD2 identical over 8 bases. Germline CDR1 is MNHEY and CDR2 is SMNVEV (reference sequence). V shed 2 bases, J shed 2 bases, and the junction held 8 bases outside the gene matches. There are 16 residues in the CDR3. The CDR3, as DNA: TGTGCCAGCAGTTTACGAGCGGCTAGCGGGCCCTACGAGCAGTACTTC. Translation gives CASSLRAASGPYEQYF.

This chain uses TRBV5-1 with TRBJ2-5; 9 bases fit TRBD1. After removal of 8 bases from V and 6 bases from J, the junction contained 14 bases not matched to a gene. The CDR3 sequence is 15 residues long. From germline, CDR1 is SGHRS and CDR2 YFSETQ. The DNA for the CDR3 is TGCGCCAGAACCAATCCGGGACAGGGAGCCCAGACCCAGTACTTC. It codes for CARTNPGQGAQTQYF.

The table lists this clone with a count of one. The chain couples TRBV25-1 to TRBJ1-4; no firm D call. Germline assignment: CDR1 MGHDK and CDR2 SYGVNS. The CDR3 is 15 residues long. The ends were cut back, 0 bases at V and 7 bases at J, with 12 bases in the middle. As DNA, the CDR3 is TGTGCCAGCAGTGAATACGCCGGTCTTAGTGAAAAACTGTTTTTT. It specifies CASSEYAGLSEKLFF.

The V gene is TRBV27, the J gene TRBJ2-6, with 16 bases fitting TRBD2. Losses at the gene ends were 5 bases for V and 5 bases for J; bases not matched to a gene: 12. The CDR3 has 20 amino acids. Germline V gene data show CDR1 as MNHEY and CDR2 as SMNVEV (reference sequence). The CDR3 region has the DNA TGTGCCAGCAGTCCGGGGACTAGCGGGAGGGGAACTTTTTGGGCCAACGTCCTGACTTTC. Its translation is CASSPGTSGRGTFWANVLTF.

The DNA of the CDR3 is TGTGCCAGCAGCGCCCTCTACGGAGGAGGAAACACCATATATTTT. Translated: CASSALYGGGNTIYF. The chain links TRBV9 to TRBJ1-3; D unclear. The V end was cut by 3 bases, the J end by 4 bases, with 14 bases between. Germline CDR1 and CDR2: SGDLS and YYNGEE. This CDR3 has 15 residues.

The rearrangement joins TRBV7-3 to TRBJ2-5; 10 bases agree with TRBD1. Per the germline V gene, CDR1 is SGHTA and CDR2 is FQGTGA. This CDR3 comprises 16 residues. Losses at the gene ends were 5 bases for V and 5 bases for J; bases not matched to a gene: 11. CDR3 loop: CASSPSGTGAGETQYF. DNA of the CDR3: TGTGCCAGCAGCCCCTCCGGGACAGGGGCAGGTGAGACCCAGTACTTC.

This rearrangement joins TRBV6-6 to TRBJ2-5; D is possibly TRBD2 (7 bases). The CDR3 runs to 15 residues. CDR1 is MNHNY, CDR2 SVGAGI, per germline (reference sequence). Trimming removed 5 bases at V and 4 bases at J, with 17 bases between. The CDR3 here is CASSIGTTRGETQYF. The DNA of the CDR3 is TGTGCCAGCAGTATTGGGACTACCAGGGGAGAGACCCAGTACTTC.

This clone was counted a single time. This rearrangement joins TRBV21-1 to TRBJ2-1; no check of the table's D call, TRBD2, against the DNA was made. TRBV21-1 is a known pseudogene. The CDR3 runs to 17 residues. In DNA, the CDR3 is TGTGCCAGCAGCAAATTTGGGCCTAGCGGGAGAGGTAATGAGCAGTTCTTC. It encodes CASSKFGPSGRGNEQFF.

V is TRBV10-3 and J is TRBJ2-2; 10 bases line up with TRBD2. The V segment lost 7 bases and the J segment 7 bases; nucleotides outside the gene matches: 6. This CDR3 region has 14 residues. Germline V gives CDR1 ENHRY, CDR2 SYGVKD. This CDR3 is CAIKLAGEDGELFF. The CDR3 nucleotides are TGTGCCATCAAGCTAGCGGGAGAGGACGGGGAGCTGTTTTTT.

The V and J genes are TRBV30 and TRBJ1-1, with D unclear. Germline CDR1 reads GTSNPN; CDR2 reads SVGIG (reference sequence). The CDR3 sequence is 13 residues long. Trimming pared 0 bases from V and 0 bases from J, leaving 5 bases between. CDR3 sequence: CAWSVTLNTEAFF. The CDR3 bases are TGTGCCTGGAGTGTAACTCTGAACACTGAAGCTTTCTTT.

Comments on this clone: The junction shows a germline mismatch at one end, possibly a read error. The chain employs TRBV29-1 and TRBJ2-4; tentative D call: TRBD2 (5 bases). Germline V gives CDR1 SQVTM, CDR2 ANQGSEA. The CDR3 has 13 residues. The CDR3 region has the DNA TGCAGCGTTGAAATTCTAGCCAAAAACAGTCAGTACTTC. Protein sequence: CSVEILAKNSQYF. The entire variable domain, with the rest obtained from reference TRBV29-1 and TRBJ2-4, is as follows: SAVISQKPSRDICQRGTSLTIQCQVDSQVTMMFWYRQQPGQSLTLIATANQGSEATYESGFVIDKFPISRPNLTFSTLTVSNMSPEDSSIYLCSVEILAKNSQYFGAGTRLSVL.

Points on this clone: The same CDR3 can be traced to other DNA sequences in this sample. The chain uses TRBV2 and TRBJ2-5; D is uncertain. Trimming cost V 6 bases and J 2 bases, with 4 bases left between them. The CDR3 has 11 amino acids. CDR1 is SNHLY and CDR2 is FYNNEI in the germline V gene. The CDR3 reads CASRLQETQYF. For the CDR3, the DNA is TGTGCCAGCAGGCTACAAGAGACCCAGTACTTC.

This clone was seen only once. The rearrangement uses TRBV9 and TRBJ1-3, with D possibly being TRBD1 (6 bases). Per germline, CDR1 SGDLS and CDR2 YYNGEE. The CDR3 extends over 13 amino acids. V shed 4 bases and J shed 1 base, with 6 bases lying between them. The CDR3 loop is CASSQGSGNTIYF. Here the CDR3 DNA reads TGTGCCAGCAGCCAGGGGTCTGGAAACACCATATATTTT.

The chain couples TRBV5-1 to TRBJ2-7; D is perhaps TRBD2 (6 bases). Germline V gene data show CDR1 as SGHRS and CDR2 as YFSETQ. The CDR3 sequence is 14 residues long. Trimming shortened V by 4 bases and J by 2 bases, and 13 bases separated the two germline ends. The CDR3, as DNA: TGCGCCAGCAGCACTACCTGGGGGGCCTACGAGCAGTACTTC. Amino acids: CASSTTWGAYEQYF.

As for this clone: A read error may account for a junction end that differs from germline. The V gene is TRBV27, the J gene TRBJ2-1, with a weak D call TRBD1 (6 bases). There are 17 residues in the CDR3. Germline V gives CDR1 MNHEY, CDR2 SMNVEV (reference sequence). In DNA, the CDR3 is TGTGCCAGCAGATCAACCGCTCGGGACACTAACTACAATGGGCAGTTCTTC. As protein: CASRSTARDTNYNGQFF.

The chain is built from TRBV5-1 and TRBJ2-7, with TRBD2 as a possible D gene (5 bases). V dropped 0 bases and J dropped 2 bases, with 9 bases sitting between them. Germline assignment: CDR1 SGHRS and CDR2 YFSETQ. The CDR3 covers 14 residues. CDR3 nucleotide sequence: TGCGCCAGCAGCTTGGGTTGGGGAGCCTACGAGCAGTACTTC. This translates into CASSLGWGAYEQYF.

This clone appeared a few times. This chain links TRBV28 with TRBJ1-4; D is possibly TRBD1 (5 bases). Trimming shortened V by 7 bases and J by 10 bases, and 16 bases separated the two germline ends. Germline CDR1 MDHEN, CDR2 SYDVKM. The CDR3 is 13 amino acids. The CDR3 protein is CASTAGGEGKLFF. The CDR3 DNA follows: TGTGCCAGCACTGCCGGGGGGGAGGGAAAACTGTTTTTT.